The T cell receptor beta chain under discussion was sequenced for a study of blood T cell repertoires in COVID-19. Some clones are missing from TCRdb's copy, which holds only in-frame ones; the method was immunoSEQ multiplex PCR. This sample has a few hundred thousand clones, with 89% found just once. CDR1 and CDR2 (germline): SQVTM, ANQGSEA. This CDR3 region has 12 residues. Trimming left V 3 bases short and J 6 bases short, with 8 bases between. Participants were aged 18 to 89 years from roughly 25 US areas. Self-reported history from a screening survey and questionnaire set each donor's cohort. The recovered donors of Cohort 3 showed two negative PCRs, clearance, or symptom resolution. This clone was seen only once. Other DNA sequences of this sample code for an identical CDR3.

What was sequenced was PBMCs or T cells enriched from blood (not recorded which). This sequence was found in a woman aged 55-69 years who had recovered from COVID-19. The chain employs TRBV29-1 and TRBJ1-4; D may be TRBD1 (5 bases). The CDR3 loop reads CSVEEGDEKLFF. CDR3 nucleotides: TGCAGCGTTGAGGAAGGGGATGAAAAACTGTTTTTT.